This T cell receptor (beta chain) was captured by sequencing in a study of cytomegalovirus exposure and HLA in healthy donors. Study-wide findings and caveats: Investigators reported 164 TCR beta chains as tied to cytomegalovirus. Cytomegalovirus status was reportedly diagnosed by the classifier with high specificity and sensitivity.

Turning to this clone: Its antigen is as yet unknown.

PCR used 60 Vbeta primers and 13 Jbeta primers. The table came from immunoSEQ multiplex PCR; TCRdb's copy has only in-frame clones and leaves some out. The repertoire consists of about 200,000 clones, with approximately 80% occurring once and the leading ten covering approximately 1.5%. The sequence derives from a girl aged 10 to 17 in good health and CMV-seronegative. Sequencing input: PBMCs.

This CDR3 is CASRGSGSFAPDTQYF. CDR3 coding DNA: TGTGCCAGCAGAGGTAGCGGGAGCTTCGCCCCAGATACGCAGTATTTT. The chain is built from TRBV28 and TRBJ2-3, with 9 positions matching TRBD2. Trimming cost V 6 bases and J 4 bases; bases outside gene matches: 11. The CDR3 covers 16 residues. Germline CDR1 and CDR2: MDHEN and SYDVKM.